The 18 T cell receptor beta chains below were found in one sample sequenced in a study of cytomegalovirus exposure and HLA in healthy donors. A multiplex PCR was run with 60 Vbeta primers and 13 Jbeta primers. The table came from immunoSEQ multiplex PCR; TCRdb's copy has only in-frame clones and leaves some out. The specimen's table records under 65,000 clones. Source material: PBMCs. These receptors all come from a woman aged 18-30 years in good health and CMV-seronegative.

The chain couples TRBV19 to TRBJ1-1, with 7 nucleotides matching TRBD1. This CDR3 is built from 13 residues. Losses at the gene ends were 5 bases for V and 4 bases for J; bases not matched to a gene: 4. The germline gives CDR1 LNHDA, CDR2 SQIVND (reference sequence). Here the CDR3 reads CASSFYRGTEAFF. The CDR3 nucleotides are TGTGCCAGTAGTTTTTACAGGGGCACTGAAGCTTTCTTT.

J is TRBJ2-3 and V is TRBV5-1, with TRBD2 identical over 8 bases. Germline V lookup: CDR1 SGHRS, CDR2 YFSETQ. This CDR3 has 15 residues. V lost 2 bases to trimming and J lost 2 bases; unmatched junction nucleotides: 4. The CDR3 DNA sequence: TGCGCCAGCAGCTTACTAGCGGACCCCACAGATACGCAGTATTTT. This gives the protein CASSLLADPTDTQYF.

The rearrangement uses TRBV25-1 and TRBJ1-4; TRBD1 is a possible D gene (5 bases). Trimming took 7 bases from V and 6 from J, leaving 21 bases between them. From germline, CDR1 is MGHDK and CDR2 SYGVNS. The CDR3 has 16 residues. CDR3 coding DNA: TGTGCCAGCACGAAGATGGGGAAGGGGAAGGATGAAAAACTGTTTTTT. Translation gives CASTKMGKGKDEKLFF.

This rearrangement joins TRBV28 to TRBJ2-7; D gene uncertain. Between the trimmed V and J ends, which lost 10 bases and 2 bases, there was a span of 9 bases. The CDR3 has 11 residues. Germline V gene data show CDR1 as MDHEN and CDR2 as SYDVKM. CDR3 sequence reads: CATSIAYEQYF. DNA of the CDR3: TGTGCCACTTCCATAGCCTACGAGCAGTACTTC.

This rearrangement joins TRBV25-1 to TRBJ2-5, with 12 bases identical to TRBD2. The germline CDR1 and CDR2 sequences are MGHDK and SYGVNS. This CDR3 spans 16 amino acids. The V gene end was trimmed by 8 bases and the J gene end by 2 bases; junction bases not matched to a gene: 9. The CDR3: CASSSGLAGSQETQYF. For the CDR3, the DNA is TGTGCCAGCTCCTCCGGACTAGCGGGGAGTCAAGAGACCCAGTACTTC.

The chain links TRBV5-6 to TRBJ2-7, with TRBD1 matching 7 bases. Germline CDR1 and CDR2: SGHDT and YYEEEE. Trimming took 4 bases from V and 6 from J; bases not matched to a gene: 19. The CDR3 loop spans 17 amino acids. CDR3 coding DNA: TGTGCCAGCAGCCGAGGTTCGGGCTCTCGGACAGGCGGCGAGCAGTACTTC. It translates to CASSRGSGSRTGGEQYF.

The chain combines TRBV4-1 with TRBJ2-1, with TRBD2 identical over 12 bases. Trimming took 1 base from V and 10 from J; bases not matched to a gene: 5. The germline gives CDR1 MGHRA, CDR2 YSYEKL. The CDR3 covers 15 residues. This chain's CDR3 is CASSQGLAGVQEQFF. The CDR3 DNA reads as TGCGCCAGCAGCCAAGGACTAGCGGGAGTGCAAGAGCAGTTCTTC.

The chain is built from TRBV6-1 and TRBJ1-5; a possible D gene is TRBD1 (5 bases). V was shortened by 7 bases and J by 2 bases, with 12 bases between the two germline ends. This CDR3 is 14 amino acids long. CDR1 is MNHNS, CDR2 SASEGT, per germline. CDR3 region: CASTAGNGNQPQHF. CDR3 nucleotide sequence: TGTGCCAGCACGGCAGGGAATGGCAATCAGCCCCAGCATTTT.

The genes are TRBV6-5 and TRBJ1-1; no reliable D call. The CDR3 covers 14 residues. Germline values: CDR1 MNHEY, CDR2 SVGAGI. The ends were cut back, 5 bases at V and 2 bases at J, with 12 bases in the middle. The CDR3 sequence: CASSQTEGNTEAFF. CDR3 DNA sequence: TGTGCCAGCAGTCAGACCGAGGGCAACACTGAAGCTTTCTTT.

V and J are TRBV10-3 and TRBJ2-2; 9 positions match TRBD1. V gave up 8 bases and J gave up 1 base; unmatched junction bases: 5. Germline CDR1 reads ENHRY; CDR2 reads SYGVKD. The CDR3 spans 15 residues. The CDR3: CAISAGQGNTGELFF. The CDR3 coding sequence is TGTGCCATCTCAGCGGGACAGGGGAACACCGGGGAGCTGTTTTTT.

This chain connects TRBV30 to TRBJ2-5, with TRBD2 matching over 7 bases. Germline loops: CDR1 GTSNPN, CDR2 SVGIG (reference sequence). Trimming cost V 8 bases and J 9 bases; bases outside gene matches: 21. This CDR3 is built from 15 residues. CDR3 DNA: TGTGCCGGGGCAGTAGGGCGGGAGACCGTTGAGGCCCAGTACTTC. Its translation is CAGAVGRETVEAQYF.

The chain employs TRBV9 and TRBJ2-7; 7 positions match TRBD2. This CDR3 comprises 16 residues. CDR1 SGDLS and CDR2 YYNGEE come from the germline V gene. J lost 3 bases, V lost 0 bases, and 9 bases had no gene match. The CDR3 loop is CASSVGLAARGYEQYF. As DNA, the CDR3 is TGTGCCAGCAGCGTAGGCCTAGCGGCTAGAGGCTACGAGCAGTACTTC.

The V and J genes are TRBV11-2 and TRBJ2-5; 12 nucleotides line up with TRBD2. Per germline, CDR1 SGHAT and CDR2 FQNNGV. This CDR3 spans 15 amino acids. V was clipped by 2 bases and J by 5 bases; unmatched bases: 3. The CDR3 loop reads CASSLLAGGGETQYF. Here the CDR3 DNA reads TGTGCCAGCAGCTTACTAGCGGGAGGGGGGGAGACCCAGTACTTC.

The chain is built from TRBV5-1 and TRBJ2-1, with 8 nucleotides matching TRBD1. Germline-derived CDR1 and CDR2 are SGHRS and YFSETQ. The CDR3 consists of 12 residues. J gave up 15 bases and V 3 bases, and 8 bases lay outside the gene matches. In DNA form, the CDR3 reads TGCGCCAGCAGCTCGGACAGGGTCGGAAGGTTCTTC. Its protein is CASSSDRVGRFF.

With regard to this clone: Mismatch with germline at one junction end may stem from a read error. In the same sample, other DNA sequences code for this CDR3. The genes are TRBV5-1 and TRBJ2-7; possibly TRBD1 for D (6 bases). The germline V gene has CDR1 SGHRS and CDR2 YFSETQ. The CDR3 has 13 residues. The CDR3 DNA reads TGTGCCAGCAGCTTGCCGACAGGAGACGAGCAGTACTTC. Its translation is CASSLPTGDEQYF.

This chain uses TRBV2 with TRBJ1-5; 7 bases are shared with TRBD1. The germline V gene encodes CDR1 SNHLY and CDR2 FYNNEI. The CDR3 contains 15 residues. After removal of 6 bases from V and 4 bases from J, the junction contained 9 bases not matched to a gene. The DNA for the CDR3 is TGTGCCAGCAGCCCTCGGACAGGAGGAAATCAGCCCCAGCATTTT. Protein sequence: CASSPRTGGNQPQHF. The full variable domain, rest sourced from reference TRBV2 and TRBJ1-5, is EPEVTQTPSHQVTQMGQEVILRCVPISNHLYFYWYRQILGQKVEFLVSFYNNEISEKSEIFDDQFSVERPDGSNFTLKIRSTKLEDSAMYFCASSPRTGGNQPQHFGDGTRLSIL.

The chain employs TRBV5-5 and TRBJ1-4; D unclear. Trimming took off 3 bases at V and 8 bases at J, with 11 bases between the two ends. CDR1 and CDR2 (germline): SGHKS, YYEKEE (reference sequence). The CDR3 runs to 13 residues. In nucleotides, the CDR3 is TGTGCCAGCAGCTCCTTAGACGGGGAAAAACTGTTTTTT. Amino acids: CASSSLDGEKLFF.

The chain carries TRBV2 and TRBJ1-1; 8 bases align to TRBD1. Germline trimming cut 6 bases from V and 1 base from J; bases unmatched to any gene: 7. Germline loops: CDR1 SNHLY, CDR2 FYNNEI. There are 15 residues in the CDR3. CDR3 amino acids: CASRTGEFTNTEAFF. CDR3 DNA: TGTGCCAGCAGGACAGGGGAATTCACGAACACTGAAGCTTTCTTT.